The text below deals with one T cell receptor beta chain. The table came from immunoSEQ multiplex PCR; TCRdb's copy has only in-frame clones and leaves some out. Of around 250,000 clones listed, 90% are singletons. V lost 5 bases and J lost 2; bases outside the gene matches: 12. This CDR3 spans 18 amino acids. The germline V gene encodes CDR1 MGHDK and CDR2 SYGVNS. The data belong to a study of blood T cell repertoires in COVID-19. Study at large: T cells, B-cell-depleted T cells, or PBMCs provided the cDNA or gDNA that served as material.

The chain joins TRBV25-1 to TRBJ2-3; 11 bases map to TRBD1. The receptor was derived from a woman aged 55-75 years with COVID-19, enrolled during active disease. The specimen sequenced was peripheral blood. The CDR3 nucleotides are TGTGCCAGCAGTACCGGACAGGGGGCTTCAGGATCCACAGATACGCAGTATTTT. It yields the protein CASSTGQGASGSTDTQYF.